The entry below describes one T cell receptor (beta chain). Its cognate antigen has yet to be identified. No base quality values were provided; no much bigger clone lies one nucleotide off. This record comes from a study of cytomegalovirus exposure and HLA in healthy donors (dated by TCRdb to the late 2010s). Regarding the complete study: According to an earlier analysis of 587 of the donors, some 180 million T cells yielded 90 million to 130 million unique TCR beta sequences and 276 Gb of sequence data. To predict cytomegalovirus infection status, the study brought together high-throughput TCR immunosequencing, statistical association of individual TCRs with disease status, and machine learning. Among the approximately 400 genotyped donors, approximately 81% belonged to the genetic ancestry cluster associated with self-reported Caucasian donors. A later genetic analysis used genome-wide SNP genotypes for about three fifths of the 666 donors, treating that subset as a discovery cohort. All discovery cohort repertoires had been generated using a single sequencing platform. Among some 400 genotyped donors of the cohort, an average of about 240,000 unique TCR beta nucleotide sequences was sequenced per donor, of which about 18% were non-productive. The aim of the study was to test whether cataloging public T cell receptors could identify signatures of past pathogen exposure. The study profiled the T cell repertoires of about 640 subjects by immunosequencing and related them to cytomegalovirus serostatus. Donor age, sex, ethnicity and CMV serostatus were collected together with the repertoire data. An early release that covered more than 550 HLA-typed donors contained around 330 gigabases of sequencing data and tens of millions of unique TCR sequences. A later analysis re-analyzed previously published TCR beta repertoires from roughly 690 donors and added high-resolution HLA genotyping to study TCR occurrence patterns. In an earlier analysis of a few hundred of the donors, high-throughput TCR beta sequencing was used to judge whether each TCR beta V gene segment behaved as functional or pseudogenic. Rather than using new phenotypic data, the later analysis identified candidate immune exposures from TCR beta sequences and from how often those sequences occurred across donors. Roughly 5 DR-DQ haplotypes were handled as single units for association and clustering, since linkage in the cohort was strong. HLA typing included class I and class II loci at four-digit resolution. In addition to the first cohort of 666 subjects, a separate validation cohort of 130 or so different subjects was used. Typing coverage varied by locus: about 629-630 donors for A, B, C, DRB1 and DQB1; around 560 for DQA1; more than 600 for DPA1; some 470 for DPB1.

The CDR1 and CDR2 encoded by the germline V gene (reference sequence) are MNHEY and SMNVEV. The CDR3 sequence holds 15 residues, the cysteine and phenylalanine included. Only the CDR3 part of the read is kept: 45 bases, read in frame from the first base. Ends trimmed: V by 3 bases, J by 3 bases; bases unmatched to a gene: 6. Libraries were constructed by the immunoSEQ multiplex PCR assay. For the multiplex PCR, a mixture combining 60 forward primers for TCR Vbeta segments and 13 reverse primers for TCR Jbeta segments was used. A multiplex PCR assay on genomic DNA amplified the CDR3 region of rearranged TCR beta genes. On the Illumina HiSeq System, the amplified TCR beta libraries were sequenced as 87-base-pair reads. The paper's processing steps were these. A later analysis counted some 74 million unique TCR beta chains across the 690 or so repertoires, and some 12 million of these chains were shared by at least two donors. To remove PCR and sequencing errors, raw reads were error-corrected and collapsed into unique sequences using a nearest-neighbor algorithm that merged closely related sequences. V, D and J gene segments were assigned by aligning CDR3 sequences to IMGT reference sequences. For a sequence to be retained, a match of at least six nucleotides to both a V gene segment and a J gene segment was required. A rearrangement was called productive if the CDR3 had no stop codons and remained in frame with V and J, and every other rearrangement was called non-productive. CDR3 was defined according to IMGT convention as the region running from the second conserved V-encoded cysteine to the conserved J-encoded phenylalanine. The earlier analysis of about 610 of the donors excluded any sequence lacking an unambiguous match to a single V gene segment. In an earlier analysis of 587 of the donors, a V segment was called functional when productive rearrangements were above 56.7%, and segregating when the standard deviation between donors exceeded 5%. A statistical classification framework was built for diagnosing cytomegalovirus status from the catalog of TCR beta chain sequences. In a later analysis, TCR nucleotide sequences were compared against IMGT/GENE-DB human TR gene sequences so that V and J genes could be assigned. A later analysis assigned CDR3 sequences and most-parsimonious VDJ recombination scenarios with the TCRdist pipeline. In a later analysis, each TCR beta chain was defined by its CDR3 amino acid sequence together with its V-gene family, and reads without a unique V-gene family were excluded. A later analysis removed roughly 590 highly shared, low-generation-probability nucleotide sequences to deal with suspected cross-contamination and a sequencing artifact. In a later analysis, a clonal expansion index was calculated for each public chain from normalized within-repertoire ranks of inferred template counts. In a later analysis, generation probabilities were computed with a VDJ recombination model fitted to out-of-frame rearrangements, and the resulting probabilities were checked against IGoR. In a later analysis, hypergeometric tests were used to score TCR-TCR, TCR-HLA and TCR-CMV co-occurrence, with a repertoire-size bias correction applied to TCR pairs. False discovery rates were estimated in a later analysis by permuting HLA or CMV assignments 20 times. In a later analysis, co-occurring TCRs were grouped using DBSCAN, with TCRdist sequence similarity added in when clustering inside HLA-allele-positive subsets. Repertoires with fewer than 30,000 or more than 120,000 public chains were left out of co-occurrence clustering, as were roughly five repertoires with anomalous nucleotide sharing. TCRdb obtained this table from immuneACCESS and retained in-frame rearrangements with V and J assigned. These tables miss some clones; where compared with another copy, unresolved V genes account for less than half of the shortfall, and the remainder is unexplained. V, J and clone size derive from that table, while D and trimming were established from the DNA sequence. A total of around 160,000 clones appear in this sample, over 65% of them only once. The leading ten clones occupy under 3% of the sample.

The paper as a whole reports these results and caveats: The classifier was reported to diagnose cytomegalovirus status with high specificity and sensitivity in both the original cohort and the validation cohort. At a false discovery rate of 0.05, a later analysis linked approximately 18,000 TCR beta sequences to specific HLA alleles. A further reported finding was that TCR beta sequences accurately predicted the HLA-A and HLA-B alleles for most subjects in the first cohort. In a later analysis, the rate of TCR association differed among HLA loci, with DRB1 alleles having the most associated TCRs and HLA-C alleles having the fewest. Assigning TCR associations to individual alleles was difficult when HLA alleles, especially DR and DQ, strongly co-occurred. The authors suggested that the approach could potentially be generalized to other disease states and immunological phenotypes. Sequencing depth was assumed to be roughly uniform across donors in the presence/absence analyses, though that assumption may not hold. Most TCR sequences were observed very rarely across donors, whereas some public TCRs were present in many individuals. In a later genetic analysis, fewer N-insertions in productive TCRs were reported among donors in an Asian-associated ancestry cluster than the approximately 710-donor mean. The 87-base-pair reads could not distinguish some IMGT-functional V segments, including TRBV6-2 and TRBV6-3, so those segments were excluded. An earlier analysis of roughly 570 of the donors showed that most TCR beta V segments appeared in productive rearrangements either about 87% or about 30% of the time, which broadly matched IMGT annotations. The earlier analysis of some 540 of the donors excluded approximately 15 rarely observed V segments, including chromosome 9 orphons, because counts were too low. A group of highly shared sequence variants was considered likely to be a technical artifact of the sequencing pipeline. In vitro tests confirmed that a few of the cytomegalovirus-associated TCR beta chains recognize cytomegalovirus antigens. A later analysis found that HLA-associated TCR beta chains were more clonally expanded and had lower generation probabilities than equally common non-associated chains. In a later analysis, most CMV-associated TCR beta chains were found to appear HLA-restricted, with HLA associations seemingly driven largely by CMV exposure. In the study, some 160 TCR beta chains were listed as associated with cytomegalovirus. A later genetic analysis associated a missense DCLRE1C variant with V-gene and J-gene trimming of TCR beta chains, and an independent cohort replicated the association. Correlated functional status among segregating V segments might reflect linkage disequilibrium, but an unknown experimental factor could not be ruled out. Immune exposure information for the cohort was limited to CMV serostatus. Several of the top co-occurrence clusters appeared to be linked to parvovirus B19, influenza, CMV and Epstein-Barr virus, according to a later analysis. Because HLA typing was unavailable for some donors at each locus, only the typed subset was used in association tests. This cohort had only TCR beta chains sequenced, and the lack of alpha or paired-chain data limited which features could be detected.

The cohort was made up of 666 healthy bone marrow donors. Cohort members were all nominally healthy when sampled, although unrecorded immune exposures were likely present. The donor tested CMV seropositive, placing the donor among the 250 to 350 seropositive members of the cohort. Each donor provided a peripheral blood sample, and peripheral blood mononuclear cells were used for TCR beta sequencing. Genomic DNA extraction from the blood cell samples was performed with the Qiagen DNeasy Blood Extraction Kit. The chain was built from TRBV27 and TRBJ2-7; the junction holds 9 bases that match TRBD1. The sequence was obtained from a middle-aged man in good health and CMV-seropositive. The sequenced material came from PBMCs. At the DNA level, the sequence is TGTGCCAGCAGTTTTACGGGACAGGGTGGCTACGAGCAGTACTTC. This yields the protein CASSFTGQGGYEQYF.